This T cell receptor (beta chain) was captured in a study of cytomegalovirus exposure and HLA in healthy donors. Study results and caveats: Cytomegalovirus-associated TCR beta chains were listed, numbering 164. As a later analysis showed, a missense DCLRE1C variant was linked to trimming of TCR beta V- and J-genes. Most observed TCR sequences were rare, whereas some public TCRs were detected in many donors.

Comments on this clone: Its antigen remains unidentified.

Germline trimming cut 2 bases from V and 8 bases from J; bases unmatched to any gene: 5. There are 14 residues in the CDR3. The germline gives CDR1 SGHTA, CDR2 FQGTGA. The study ran its PCR with 60 Vbeta and 13 Jbeta primers. Generated by immunoSEQ multiplex PCR, the TCRdb table keeps only in-frame clones and is missing some. There are under 200,000 clones in the sample, with 6.5% held by the top ten. The V and J genes are TRBV7-3 and TRBJ1-2; 10 nucleotides line up with TRBD1. The sequence came from a man aged 25 to 40 in good health and CMV-seronegative. Sequencing was performed on PBMCs. Here the CDR3 DNA reads TGTGCCAGCAGCTTATGGACAGGGGGTCTAGGCTACACCTTC. It yields the protein CASSLWTGGLGYTF.